The 26 T cell receptor beta chains given below trace back to one sample, sequenced in a study of early T cells in non-severe SARS-CoV-2 infection. In TCRdb, the 5' RACE reads were re-called with MiXCR into one record per CDR3 protein. The repertoire holds approximately 81,000 distinct CDR3 sequences, roughly 6% seen once, with 6.5% to 9% in the top ten. Sequencing input: whole blood. The receptors shown here come from an adult who was a healthcare worker with PCR-confirmed SARS-CoV-2 infection or an uninfected control (not recorded which).

This clonotype was seen many times. The chain is built from TRBV15 and TRBJ1-5, with D uncertain. Trimming pared 1 base from V and 5 bases from J, leaving 9 bases between. Germline CDR1 and CDR2: LNHNV and YYDKDF (reference sequence). The CDR3 is 14 residues long. The CDR3 protein is CATSRASTYQPQHF. The CDR3 DNA reads as TGTGCCACCAGCAGAGCTTCCACTTATCAGCCCCAGCATTTT.

This clonotype appeared many times. The rearrangement joins TRBV29-1 to TRBJ2-1; D possibly matches TRBD1 or TRBD2 (6 bases each). The germline gives CDR1 SQVTM, CDR2 ANQGSEA. V lost 7 bases and J 2 bases, leaving 15 bases between the germline ends. CDR3 size: 14 residues. The CDR3 region is CSGTRGLPYNEQFF. The DNA for the CDR3 is TGCAGCGGCACTCGGGGGCTTCCCTACAATGAGCAGTTCTTC.

This clonotype was counted between two and nine times. The gene calls are TRBV6-6 and TRBJ1-1; D call uncertain. V was clipped by 7 bases and J by 5 bases, with 23 bases between them. The CDR3 length is 16 residues. Looked up from germline, CDR1 is MNHNY and CDR2 is SVGAGI (reference sequence). CDR3 sequence: CASNQEPRIFETEAFF. CDR3 DNA sequence: TGTGCCAGCAACCAGGAACCCAGGATCTTCGAGACTGAAGCTTTCTTT.

The rearrangement links TRBV2 to TRBJ2-5; 8 nucleotides match TRBD2. V was clipped by 7 bases and J by 2 bases; unmatched bases: 9. The CDR3 is 15 amino acids. CDR1 and CDR2 (germline): SNHLY, FYNNEI. The CDR3 sequence is CASMKGLGLQETQYF. DNA for the CDR3: TGTGCCAGCATGAAGGGACTAGGGCTACAAGAGACCCAGTACTTC.

This clonotype appeared a few times. The chain recombines TRBV5-1 with TRBJ2-1; tentative D call: TRBD1 (5 bases). V was clipped by 0 bases and J by 8 bases, with 15 bases between them. From germline, CDR1 is SGHRS and CDR2 YFSETQ. The CDR3 is made up of 15 amino acids. CDR3 loop: CASSLAAQVFHEQFF. The CDR3 DNA sequence: TGCGCCAGCAGCTTGGCCGCACAGGTCTTCCATGAGCAGTTCTTC.

This clonotype came up many times. The rearrangement links TRBV10-3 to TRBJ2-3; 12 positions match TRBD2. V gave up 6 bases and J gave up 6 bases; unmatched junction bases: 7. CDR1 is ENHRY and CDR2 is SYGVKD in the germline V gene. There are 15 residues in the CDR3. The CDR3 DNA is TGTGCCATCAGCCCCCTAGCGGGAGGGCCGGATACGCAGTATTTT. Amino acid sequence: CAISPLAGGPDTQYF.

At least ten counts were recorded for this clonotype. The chain is built from TRBV2 and TRBJ1-1, with D hard to call. CDR3 length equals 14 residues. CDR1 SNHLY and CDR2 FYNNEI come from the germline V gene. Trimming took 2 bases from V and 9 from J, leaving 16 bases between them. The CDR3 DNA sequence: TGTGCCAGCAGTGAATATGGATCCGAAAAAAAAGCTTTCTTT. Translating it yields CASSEYGSEKKAFF.

This clonotype has ten or more counts. The chain is built from TRBV12-3 or TRBV12-4 and TRBJ1-5; D gene uncertain. V lost 2 bases and J lost 0, with 8 bases in between. This CDR3 region has 15 residues. In nucleotides, the CDR3 is TGTGCCAGCAGTTTAAGTTCCGCTAGCAATCAGCCCCAGCATTTT. Protein sequence: CASSLSSASNQPQHF.

The V and J genes are TRBV10-3 and TRBJ1-1, with TRBD1 matching over 8 bases. This CDR3 spans 17 amino acids. V gave up 4 bases and J gave up 3 bases; unmatched junction bases: 13. CDR1 is ENHRY and CDR2 is SYGVKD in the germline V gene. The CDR3 bases are TGTGCCATCAGTGGGACTTTGGACAGGGCAGCGGACACTGAAGCTTTCTTT. It encodes CAISGTLDRAADTEAFF.

This clonotype has only a few counts. The chain employs TRBV10-2 and TRBJ2-5; 7 bases are shared with TRBD1. The CDR3 has 16 amino acids. The V and J ends lost 10 bases and 2 bases, in that order; junction bases with no gene match: 16. CDR1 is WSHSY, CDR2 SAAADI, per germline. CDR3 protein: CATSPQGNRGQETQYF. CDR3 in DNA: TGCGCCACCTCCCCCCAAGGGAACAGGGGTCAAGAGACCCAGTACTTC.

This clonotype has just a few counts. One end of the junction is discordant with germline, which a read error may explain. The chain couples TRBV20-1 to TRBJ1-2, with D perhaps matching TRBD1 (5 bases). CDR1 is DFQATT and CDR2 is SNEGSKA in the germline V gene (reference sequence). The length of the CDR3 is 13 residues. The chain's CDR3 is CSAIGTSKYFPFF. The DNA for the CDR3 is TGCAGTGCCATCGGGACTTCGAAATACTTTCCCTTCTTC.

CDR3 region: CASSPFGGYEGYTF. The CDR3, as DNA: TGTGCCAGCTCACCATTTGGGGGCTATGAAGGCTACACCTTC. This sequence joins TRBV18 and TRBJ1-2; weak D call: TRBD1 (6 bases). CDR3 length equals 14 residues. CDR1 is KGHSH and CDR2 is LQKENI in the germline V gene. V was clipped by 2 bases and J by 8 bases, with 15 bases between them.

This clonotype was seen many times. The chain combines TRBV10-1 with TRBJ2-5; D gene ambiguous. The CDR3 loop spans 14 amino acids. CDR1 is WNHNN, CDR2 SYGVQD, per germline (reference sequence). The germline V and J ends were trimmed by 4 bases and 2 bases, with 11 bases remaining between them. The DNA of the CDR3 is TGCGCCAGCAGTGGATCGGCTGGTCAAGAGACCCAGTACTTC. It translates to CASSGSAGQETQYF.

This clonotype occurred a few times. The chain employs TRBV12-3 or TRBV12-4 and TRBJ2-2, with D perhaps TRBD1 (6 bases). V was cut by 3 bases and J by 5 bases, with 19 bases left in between. This CDR3 spans 17 amino acids. Here the CDR3 reads CASSFRRQDTGTGELFF. The CDR3 DNA reads TGTGCCAGCAGTTTTAGGAGACAGGATACAGGGACCGGGGAGCTGTTTTTT.

In its sample, this clonotype was seen many times. The rearrangement uses TRBV27 and TRBJ1-6, with no clear D. This CDR3 comprises 16 residues. Per germline, CDR1 MNHEY and CDR2 SMNVEV (reference sequence). V was trimmed by 5 bases and J by 0 bases, leaving 11 bases between them. This chain's CDR3 is CASSPALSSYNSPLHF. The CDR3 DNA follows: TGTGCCAGCAGTCCCGCTCTGAGCTCCTATAATTCACCCCTCCACTTT.

This clonotype was detected many times. This chain links TRBV11-2 with TRBJ2-1; 10 nucleotides match TRBD2. Germline V gives CDR1 SGHAT, CDR2 FQNNGV. With V trimmed by 2 bases and J by 4 bases, 11 bases remained unmatched. CDR3 length: 18 amino acids. This CDR3 is CASSLMLASGRGYNEQFF. CDR3 nucleotide sequence: TGTGCCAGCAGCTTAATGTTGGCTAGCGGGAGAGGTTACAATGAGCAGTTCTTC.

This clonotype was counted many times. This chain joins TRBV7-8 and TRBJ2-7; TRBD2 might be the D (5 bases). From germline, CDR1 is SGHVS and CDR2 FQNEAQ. The CDR3 spans 12 residues. The V and J ends lost 5 bases and 3 bases respectively, with 8 bases between them. As DNA, the CDR3 is TGTGCCAGCAGCCATGGACTCTACGAGCAGTACTTC. It translates to CASSHGLYEQYF.

This clonotype came up many times. This rearrangement joins TRBV7-9 to TRBJ2-3, with D uncertain. The CDR3 contains 14 residues. The ends were cut back, 5 bases at V and 0 bases at J, with 9 bases in the middle. In germline, CDR1 is SEHNR, CDR2 FQNEAQ (reference sequence). The CDR3 DNA is TGTGCCAGCAGCCTAACCCTTAGCACAGATACGCAGTATTTT. This translates into CASSLTLSTDTQYF.

The table lists this clonotype with a few counts. This chain uses TRBV24-1 with TRBJ1-2; D unresolved. The V gene's germline CDR1 is KGHDR and CDR2 SFDVKD. V was cut by 5 bases and J by 2 bases, with 8 bases left in between. CDR3 length equals 13 residues. CDR3 DNA sequence: TGTGCCACCAGTGTAACAGAAAACTATGGCTACACCTTC. Encoded protein: CATSVTENYGYTF.

This clonotype came up a few times. The chain has TRBV20-1 and TRBJ1-2; 9 bases are a match to TRBD1. The J segment lost 6 bases and the V segment lost 6 bases, leaving 11 bases of the junction unmatched. The germline CDR1 and CDR2 sequences are DFQATT and SNEGSKA (reference sequence). The CDR3 has 14 residues. CDR3 in DNA: TGCAGTGCGCCAGATTACAGGGGGCGGGATGGCTACACCTTC. Translated: CSAPDYRGRDGYTF.

This clonotype appeared many times. The rearrangement links TRBV5-1 to TRBJ2-6, with D perhaps TRBD1 (6 bases). The V end lost 1 base, the J end lost 1 base, and 6 bases lay between the germline ends. The CDR3 loop spans 15 amino acids. From germline, CDR1 is SGHRS and CDR2 YFSETQ. CDR3 nucleotide sequence: TGCGCCAGCAGCTTGACAGGGTCTGGGGCCAACGTCCTGACTTTC. This encodes CASSLTGSGANVLTF.

The chain uses TRBV5-8 and TRBJ2-7; no clear D gene. This CDR3 contains 13 residues. The V end lost 0 bases, the J end lost 3 bases, and 7 bases lay between the germline ends. Germline V gives CDR1 SGHTS, CDR2 YDEGEE. The CDR3 bases are TGTGCCAGCAGCTTGGGATTCCACTACGAGCAGTACTTC. Translated: CASSLGFHYEQYF.

This clonotype was found many times. The chain carries TRBV20-1 and TRBJ2-7, with 13 positions matching TRBD2. The CDR3 sequence is 15 residues long. The germline V gene has CDR1 DFQATT and CDR2 SNEGSKA (reference sequence). Germline trimming cut 4 bases from V and 4 bases from J; bases unmatched to any gene: 7. In DNA, the CDR3 is TGCAGTGCTAAAGGACTAGCGGGAGTCTCGTACGAGCAGTACTTC. Encoded protein: CSAKGLAGVSYEQYF.

Ten or more counts support this clonotype. The chain is built from TRBV27 and TRBJ2-3, with D possibly matching TRBD1 (6 bases). Germline V CDR1 and CDR2: MNHEY, SMNVEV (reference sequence). V lost 5 bases, J lost 6 bases, and 24 bases lay in between. CDR3 length: 17 amino acids. The CDR3 DNA sequence: TGTGCCAGCAGTGAACCAAACAGGGACGGGGCCGCGGATACGCAGTATTTT. Translated, it gives CASSEPNRDGAADTQYF.

This clonotype was seen repeatedly, ten times or more. CDR3: CASSWGKDTQYF. The CDR3 coding sequence is TGTGCCAGCAGCTGGGGGAAAGATACGCAGTATTTT. This chain links TRBV7-6 with TRBJ2-3; either TRBD1 or TRBD2 may fit D (5 bases each). Per germline, CDR1 SGHVS and CDR2 FNYEAQ. The V and J ends lost 4 bases and 5 bases respectively, with 7 bases between them. CDR3 length: 12 amino acids. The full variable domain, rest sourced from reference TRBV7-6 and TRBJ2-3, is GAGVSQSPRYKVTKRGQDVALRCDPISGHVSLYWYRQALGQGPEFLTYFNYEAQQDKSGLPNDRFSAERPEGSISTLTIQRTEQRDSAMYRCASSWGKDTQYFGPGTRLTVL.

This clonotype has just a few counts. This chain connects TRBV12-3 or TRBV12-4 to TRBJ2-6; D remains ambiguous. This CDR3 has 15 amino acids. V was cut by 0 bases and J by 2 bases, with 5 bases left in between. CDR3 in amino acids: CASSLAATGANVLTF. In DNA, the CDR3 is TGTGCCAGCAGTTTAGCGGCAACTGGGGCCAACGTCCTGACTTTC.